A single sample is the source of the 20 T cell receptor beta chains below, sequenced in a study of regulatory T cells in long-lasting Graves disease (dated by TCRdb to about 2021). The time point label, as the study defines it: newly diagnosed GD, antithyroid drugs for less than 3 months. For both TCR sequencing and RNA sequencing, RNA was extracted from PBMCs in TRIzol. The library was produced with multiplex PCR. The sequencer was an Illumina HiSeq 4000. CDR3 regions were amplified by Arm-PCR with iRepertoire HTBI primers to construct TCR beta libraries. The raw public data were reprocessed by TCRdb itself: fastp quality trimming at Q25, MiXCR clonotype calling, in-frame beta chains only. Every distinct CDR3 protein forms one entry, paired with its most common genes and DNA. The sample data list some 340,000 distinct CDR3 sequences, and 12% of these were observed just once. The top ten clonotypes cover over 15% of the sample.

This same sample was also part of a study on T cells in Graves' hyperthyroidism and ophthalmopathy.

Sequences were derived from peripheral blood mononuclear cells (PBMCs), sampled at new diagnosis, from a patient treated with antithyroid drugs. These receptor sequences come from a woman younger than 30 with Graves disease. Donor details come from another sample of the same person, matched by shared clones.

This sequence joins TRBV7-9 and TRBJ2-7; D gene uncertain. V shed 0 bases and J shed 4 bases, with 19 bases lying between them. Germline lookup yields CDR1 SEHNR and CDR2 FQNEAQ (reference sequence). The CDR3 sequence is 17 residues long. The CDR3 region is CASSLASGGFSQYEQYF. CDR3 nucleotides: TGTGCCAGCAGCTTAGCATCCGGTGGCTTTTCCCAGTACGAGCAGTACTTC. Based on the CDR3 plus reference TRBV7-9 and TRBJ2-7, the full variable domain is DTGVSQNPRHKITKRGQNVTFRCDPISEHNRLYWYRQTLGQGPEFLTYFQNEAQLEKSRLLSDRFSAERPKGSFSTLEIQRTEQGDSAMYLCASSLASGGFSQYEQYFGPGTRLTVT.

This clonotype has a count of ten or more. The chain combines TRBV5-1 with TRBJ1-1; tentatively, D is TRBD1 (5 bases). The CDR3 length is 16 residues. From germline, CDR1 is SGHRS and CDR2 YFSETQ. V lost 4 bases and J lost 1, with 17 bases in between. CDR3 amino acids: CASSNRGGVSNTEAFF. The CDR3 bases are TGCGCCAGCAGCAACCGGGGGGGGGTGTCGAACACTGAAGCTTTCTTT.

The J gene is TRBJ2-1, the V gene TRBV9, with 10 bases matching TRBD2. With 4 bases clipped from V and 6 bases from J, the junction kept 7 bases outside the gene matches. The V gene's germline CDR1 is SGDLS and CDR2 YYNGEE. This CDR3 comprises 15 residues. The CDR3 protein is CASSTSGVGGNEQFF. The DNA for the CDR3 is TGTGCCAGCAGCACTAGCGGGGTAGGGGGCAATGAGCAGTTCTTC.

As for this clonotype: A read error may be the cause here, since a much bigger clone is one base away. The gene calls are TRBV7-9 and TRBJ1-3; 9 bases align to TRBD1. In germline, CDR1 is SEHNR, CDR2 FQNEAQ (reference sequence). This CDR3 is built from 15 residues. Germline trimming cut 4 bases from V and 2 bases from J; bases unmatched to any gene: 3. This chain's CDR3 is CASSSRQGAGNTIYF. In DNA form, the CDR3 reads TGTGCCAGCAGCTCCAGACAGGGGGCTGGAAACACCATATATTTT.

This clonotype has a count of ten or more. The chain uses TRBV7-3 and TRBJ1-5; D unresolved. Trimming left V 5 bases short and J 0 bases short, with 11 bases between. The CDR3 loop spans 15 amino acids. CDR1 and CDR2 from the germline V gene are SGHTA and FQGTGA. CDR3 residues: CASSARAGSNQPQHF. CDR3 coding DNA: TGTGCCAGCAGCGCCCGAGCCGGTAGCAATCAGCCCCAGCATTTT.

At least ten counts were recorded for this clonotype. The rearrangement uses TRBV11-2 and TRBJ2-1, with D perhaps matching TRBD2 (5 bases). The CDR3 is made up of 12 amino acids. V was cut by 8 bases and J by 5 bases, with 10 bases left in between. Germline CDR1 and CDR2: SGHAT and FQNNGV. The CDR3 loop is CASGRPNNEQFF. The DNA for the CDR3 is TGTGCCAGCGGGAGACCTAACAATGAGCAGTTCTTC.

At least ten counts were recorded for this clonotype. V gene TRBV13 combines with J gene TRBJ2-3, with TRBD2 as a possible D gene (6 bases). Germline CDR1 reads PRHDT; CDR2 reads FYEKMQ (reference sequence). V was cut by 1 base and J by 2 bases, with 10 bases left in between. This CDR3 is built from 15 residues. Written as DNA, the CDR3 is TGTGCCAGCAGCTTAGCGGGACTCGTCACAGATACGCAGTATTTT. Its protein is CASSLAGLVTDTQYF.

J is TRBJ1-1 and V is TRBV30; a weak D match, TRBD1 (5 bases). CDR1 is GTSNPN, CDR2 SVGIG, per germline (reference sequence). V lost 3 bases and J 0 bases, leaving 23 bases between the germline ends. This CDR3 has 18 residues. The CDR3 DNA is TGTGCCTGGAGAGACGGGACGGGGCGCCTGGGGGTGAACACTGAAGCTTTCTTT. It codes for CAWRDGTGRLGVNTEAFF.

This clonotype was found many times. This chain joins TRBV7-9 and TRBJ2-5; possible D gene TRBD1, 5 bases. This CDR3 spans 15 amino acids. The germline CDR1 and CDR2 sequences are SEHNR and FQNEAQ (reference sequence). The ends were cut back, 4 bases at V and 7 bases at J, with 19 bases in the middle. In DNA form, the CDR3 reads TGTGCCAGCAGCTCACCCCTCAGGGAATTTGGGACCCAGTACTTC. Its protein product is CASSSPLREFGTQYF.

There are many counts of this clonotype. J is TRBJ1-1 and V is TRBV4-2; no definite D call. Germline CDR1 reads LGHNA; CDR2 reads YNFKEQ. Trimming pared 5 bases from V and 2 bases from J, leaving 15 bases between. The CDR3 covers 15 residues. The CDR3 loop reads CASSEKTGYNTEAFF. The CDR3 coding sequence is TGTGCCAGCAGCGAAAAAACCGGCTATAACACTGAAGCTTTCTTT.

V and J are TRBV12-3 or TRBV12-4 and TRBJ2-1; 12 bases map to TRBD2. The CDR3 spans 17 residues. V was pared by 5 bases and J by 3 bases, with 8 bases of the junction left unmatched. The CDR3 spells CASSLRLAGEGYNEQFF. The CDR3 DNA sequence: TGTGCCAGCAGTCTCCGACTAGCGGGAGAAGGCTACAATGAGCAGTTCTTC.

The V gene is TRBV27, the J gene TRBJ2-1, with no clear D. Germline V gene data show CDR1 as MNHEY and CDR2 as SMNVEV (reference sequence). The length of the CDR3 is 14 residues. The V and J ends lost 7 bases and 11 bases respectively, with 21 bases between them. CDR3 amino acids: CASTGQQPTRKQFF. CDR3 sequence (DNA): TGTGCCAGCACAGGTCAACAGCCGACTCGTAAGCAGTTCTTC.

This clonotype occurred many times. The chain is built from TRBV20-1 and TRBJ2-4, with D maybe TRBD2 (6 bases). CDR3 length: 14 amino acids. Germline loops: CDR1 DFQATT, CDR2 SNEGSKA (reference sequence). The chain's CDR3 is CSARSFGGKNIQYF. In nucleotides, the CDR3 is TGCAGCGCCCGGTCTTTCGGGGGCAAAAACATTCAGTACTTC.

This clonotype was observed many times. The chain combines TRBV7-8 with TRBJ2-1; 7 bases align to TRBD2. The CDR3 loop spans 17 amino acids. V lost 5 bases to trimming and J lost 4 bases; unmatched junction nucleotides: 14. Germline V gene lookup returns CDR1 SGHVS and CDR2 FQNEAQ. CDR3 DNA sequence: TGTGCCAGCAGCCCTATGATCGGGGGGAATAGGTACAATGAGCAGTTCTTC. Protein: CASSPMIGGNRYNEQFF.

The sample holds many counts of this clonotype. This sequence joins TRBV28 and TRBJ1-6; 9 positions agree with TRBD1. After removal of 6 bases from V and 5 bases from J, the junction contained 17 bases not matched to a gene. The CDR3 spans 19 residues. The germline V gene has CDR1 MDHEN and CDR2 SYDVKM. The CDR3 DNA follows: TGTGCCAGCAGCTACCATACCGGATCGACAGGGGGAGATAATTCACCCCTCCACTTT. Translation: CASSYHTGSTGGDNSPLHF.

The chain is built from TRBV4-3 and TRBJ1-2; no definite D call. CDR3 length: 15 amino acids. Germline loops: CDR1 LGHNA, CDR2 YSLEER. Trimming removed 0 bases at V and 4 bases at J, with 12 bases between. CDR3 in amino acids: CASSQEVAAPYGYTF. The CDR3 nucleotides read TGCGCCAGCAGCCAAGAAGTAGCGGCGCCCTATGGCTACACCTTC.

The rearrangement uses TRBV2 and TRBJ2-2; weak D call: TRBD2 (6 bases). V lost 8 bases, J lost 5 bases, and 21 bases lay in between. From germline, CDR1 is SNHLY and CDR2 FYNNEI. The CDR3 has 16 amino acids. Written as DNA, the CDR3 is TGTGCCAGCCGGAATGGGAGGCGCGGATCTACCGGGGAGCTGTTTTTT. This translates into CASRNGRRGSTGELFF.

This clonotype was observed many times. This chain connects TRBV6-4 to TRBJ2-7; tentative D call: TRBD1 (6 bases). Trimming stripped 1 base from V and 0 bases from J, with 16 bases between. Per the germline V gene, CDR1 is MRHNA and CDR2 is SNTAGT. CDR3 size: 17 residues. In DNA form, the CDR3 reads TGTGCCAGCAGTGACTTTACCACAGGGTTAGTCTCCTACGAGCAGTACTTC. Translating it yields CASSDFTTGLVSYEQYF.

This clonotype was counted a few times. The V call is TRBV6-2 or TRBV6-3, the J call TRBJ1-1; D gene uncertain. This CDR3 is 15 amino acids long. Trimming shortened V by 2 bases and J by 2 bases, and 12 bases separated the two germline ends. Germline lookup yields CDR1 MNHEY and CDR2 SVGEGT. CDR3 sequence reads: CASSYPTQPNTEAFF. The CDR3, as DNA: TGTGCCAGCAGTTACCCGACCCAGCCAAACACTGAAGCTTTCTTT.

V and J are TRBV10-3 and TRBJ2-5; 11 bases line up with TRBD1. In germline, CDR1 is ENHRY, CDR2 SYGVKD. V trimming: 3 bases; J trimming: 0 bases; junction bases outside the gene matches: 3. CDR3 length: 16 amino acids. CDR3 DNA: TGTGCCATCAGTGATTGGGACAGGGGGAACCAAGAGACCCAGTACTTC. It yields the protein CAISDWDRGNQETQYF.